This entry features one TCR beta chain sequence. Under the authors' procedure: The assay estimated nucleated cells by amplifying reference gene primers. The method was immunoSEQ multiplex PCR; TCRdb's version includes in-frame clones alone and lacks a portion of them. V and J calls and clone size are those listed in that table; D and trimming were worked out from the DNA. Seen here are about 29,000 clones, around 90% observed once, and the top ten hold over 4.5%. These data originate in a study of blood T cell repertoires in COVID-19. On the study more broadly: Acute and convalescent COVID-19 specimens originated in the United States, Italy and Spain. From T cells, B-cell-depleted T cells, or PBMCs came the material, which was cDNA or gDNA.

The source material was peripheral blood. This receptor was taken from a man aged 65 to 85 with active COVID-19.

The CDR3 sequence is CASSRTPGTGSTDTQYF. For the CDR3, the DNA is TGTGCCAGCAGCCGGACACCCGGGACAGGGAGCACAGATACGCAGTATTTT. V gene TRBV4-2 combines with J gene TRBJ2-3; 9 bases agree with TRBD1. Germline V CDR1 and CDR2: LGHNA, YNFKEQ. The V segment lost 4 bases and the J segment 0 bases; nucleotides outside the gene matches: 8. There are 17 residues in the CDR3.